Following are 26 T cell receptor beta chains from one sample sequenced in a study of T cells in Graves' hyperthyroidism and ophthalmopathy. Researchers amplified the TCR beta CDR3 regions from RNA transcripts. HTBI primers were the set used in a first-round RT-PCR of the TCR CDR3. TCRdb re-derived calls from the multiplex PCR reads in MiXCR, one entry per CDR3 protein. The table includes approximately 590,000 distinct CDR3 sequences, less than 20% detected once. Sequenced: blood. Source of these receptors: a woman aged 25 to 39 with Graves' hyperthyroidism.

This clonotype occurred once. The chain links TRBV12-3 or TRBV12-4 to TRBJ2-2, with 8 nucleotides matching TRBD1. The junction had 10 bases not matched to a gene; V was cut back by 0 bases and J by 4 bases. The CDR3 runs 18 residues. The CDR3 reads CASSLAYRTGPVTGELFF. The CDR3 DNA reads TGTGCCAGCAGTTTAGCATACCGGACAGGGCCGGTCACCGGGGAGCTGTTTTTT.

This clonotype came up many times. The chain couples TRBV20-1 to TRBJ2-1; perhaps TRBD2 as D (5 bases). V was clipped by 6 bases and J by 7 bases, with 25 bases between them. The germline V gene has CDR1 DFQATT and CDR2 SNEGSKA (reference sequence). This CDR3 is built from 16 residues. The CDR3 sequence: CSAEQPYSRGRNEQFF. The CDR3 nucleotides read TGCAGTGCCGAACAGCCCTATAGTAGAGGGCGTAATGAGCAGTTCTTC.

This clonotype was counted ten times or more. V usage is TRBV7-2 and J usage is TRBJ1-5; possible D gene TRBD1, 5 bases. Between the trimmed V and J ends, which lost 2 bases and 5 bases, there was a span of 13 bases. CDR3 length equals 15 residues. Germline V gives CDR1 SGHTA, CDR2 FQGNSA. CDR3 loop: CASSLSGLVDQPQHF. DNA for the CDR3: TGTGCCAGCAGCTTATCGGGGCTCGTGGATCAGCCCCAGCATTTT.

The V and J genes are TRBV12-3 or TRBV12-4 and TRBJ2-7; TRBD2 agrees at 7 bases. J was trimmed by 0 bases and V by 6 bases; bases with no gene match: 5. This CDR3 spans 14 amino acids. In DNA, the CDR3 is TGTGCCAGCAGGCGCGGGACTAACTCCTACGAGCAGTACTTC. Protein product: CASRRGTNSYEQYF.

The table lists this clonotype with many counts. The V gene is TRBV30, the J gene TRBJ1-4; 8 bases agree with TRBD1. The CDR3 is 12 residues long. V trimming: 3 bases; J trimming: 8 bases; junction bases outside the gene matches: 2. CDR1 and CDR2 from the germline V gene are GTSNPN and SVGIG (reference sequence). For the CDR3, the DNA is TGTGCCTGGAGCCGACAGGGGGAAAAACTGTTTTTT. This gives the protein CAWSRQGEKLFF.

This clonotype was picked up a small number of times. The rearrangement links TRBV20-1 to TRBJ1-1; TRBD1 is a possible D gene (6 bases). This CDR3 contains 15 residues. Germline V gene lookup returns CDR1 DFQATT and CDR2 SNEGSKA (reference sequence). V was cut by 0 bases and J by 6 bases, with 17 bases left in between. CDR3 loop: CSARDKGGGVAEAFF. In DNA form, the CDR3 reads TGCAGTGCTAGAGATAAGGGGGGTGGAGTCGCTGAAGCTTTCTTT.

This clonotype has just a few counts. V usage is TRBV20-1 and J usage is TRBJ2-1; TRBD2 matches at 9 bases. This CDR3 comprises 14 residues. The germline V gene encodes CDR1 DFQATT and CDR2 SNEGSKA (reference sequence). Trimming removed 5 bases from V and 6 bases from J; junction bases left unmatched: 8. CDR3 sequence (DNA): TGCAGTGCTCTACCCGGGACTAGCAGCAATGAGCAGTTCTTC. Its translation: CSALPGTSSNEQFF.

This chain links TRBV3-1 with TRBJ2-5; D is tentatively TRBD1 or TRBD2 (5 bases each). CDR3 size: 20 residues. Germline V lookup: CDR1 LGHDT, CDR2 YNNKEL (reference sequence). Between the trimmed V and J ends, which lost 0 bases and 0 bases, there was a span of 23 bases. CDR3: CASSQDPPAGLGTYQETQYF. CDR3 DNA: TGTGCCAGCAGCCAAGATCCTCCGGCGGGCCTTGGGACCTACCAAGAGACCCAGTACTTC.

This clonotype occurred a few times. The chain couples TRBV7-8 to TRBJ1-2; no firm D call. Per the germline V gene, CDR1 is SGHVS and CDR2 is FQNEAQ. With 6 bases removed from V and 8 bases from J, the gap between germline ends came to 19 bases. The CDR3 consists of 14 residues. CDR3 DNA sequence: TGTGCCAGCAGGTCTAGCGGGTTCCTTGGGGGCTACACCTTC. It specifies CASRSSGFLGGYTF.

This clonotype was picked up many times. J is TRBJ1-5 and V is TRBV3-1, with D unresolved. Trimming stripped 0 bases from V and 6 bases from J, with 9 bases between. Per the germline V gene, CDR1 is LGHDT and CDR2 is YNNKEL (reference sequence). The length of the CDR3 is 14 residues. The CDR3: CASSQEVEGQPQHF. DNA for the CDR3: TGTGCCAGCAGCCAAGAGGTGGAAGGTCAGCCCCAGCATTTT.

This clonotype was picked up many times. This rearrangement joins TRBV20-1 to TRBJ1-4; 7 bases match TRBD1. The J segment lost 0 bases and the V segment lost 3 bases, leaving 7 bases of the junction unmatched. The CDR3 sequence is 16 residues long. CDR1 DFQATT and CDR2 SNEGSKA come from the germline V gene (reference sequence). The CDR3 DNA reads as TGCAGTGCTAGGGGAGACAGGGATGCAACTAATGAAAAACTGTTTTTT. Its translation is CSARGDRDATNEKLFF.

This rearrangement joins TRBV6-2 or TRBV6-3 to TRBJ2-1; D is uncertain. The CDR3 consists of 13 residues. The germline CDR1 and CDR2 sequences are MNHEY and SVGEGT. V was clipped by 6 bases and J by 8 bases, with 14 bases between them. The CDR3, as DNA: TGTGCCAGCAGATCACCGGCTGGAGATGAGCAGTTCTTC. Its translation is CASRSPAGDEQFF.

This clonotype was observed a single time. With a much larger clone just one base away, this may be a read error. The V and J genes are TRBV3-1 and TRBJ2-3; D possibly corresponds to TRBD1 (6 bases). V was cut by 1 base and J by 1 base, with 15 bases left in between. CDR1 LGHDT and CDR2 YNNKEL come from the germline V gene (reference sequence). The CDR3 contains 17 residues. The CDR3 nucleotides are TGTGCCAGCAGCCAAGCGGTACAGGGTTTCGGCACAGATACGCAGTATTTT. This encodes CASSQAVQGFGTDTQYF.

This clonotype was counted many times. The chain joins TRBV6-1 to TRBJ2-7; 12 bases agree with TRBD2. The V gene's germline CDR1 is MNHNS and CDR2 SASEGT. CDR3 size: 14 residues. V was pared by 5 bases and J by 6 bases, with 5 bases of the junction left unmatched. CDR3 region: CASSSTGLAGEQYF. Here the CDR3 DNA reads TGTGCCAGCAGTTCTACGGGACTAGCGGGCGAGCAGTACTTC.

This clonotype was counted many times. The chain links TRBV7-9 to TRBJ1-5, with D possibly TRBD1 on 6 matching bases. Trimming removed 3 bases at V and 6 bases at J, with 9 bases between. The CDR3 spans 13 residues. Germline CDR1 is SEHNR and CDR2 is FQNEAQ (reference sequence). CDR3 nucleotide sequence: TGTGCCAGCAGCTTCACAGGGAGTCAGCCCCAGCATTTT. It specifies CASSFTGSQPQHF.

Many counts were recorded for this clonotype. The chain recombines TRBV7-8 with TRBJ2-1, with 9 bases lining up with TRBD2. The CDR3 is 15 amino acids. Germline V CDR1 and CDR2: SGHVS, FQNEAQ. Unmatched junction bases numbered 6, after V lost 5 bases and J lost 4 bases. CDR3 in amino acids: CASSRSGSKYNEQFF. In DNA, the CDR3 is TGTGCCAGCAGCCGTAGCGGGAGTAAGTACAATGAGCAGTTCTTC. The entire variable domain, with the rest obtained from reference TRBV7-8 and TRBJ2-1, is as follows: GAGVSQSPRYKVAKRGQDVALRCDPISGHVSLFWYQQALGQGPEFLTYFQNEAQLDKSGLPSDRFFAERPEGSVSTLKIQRTQQEDSAVYLCASSRSGSKYNEQFFGPGTRLTVL.

There are many counts of this clonotype. The chain employs TRBV6-1 and TRBJ1-5; a possible D gene is TRBD1 (5 bases). Trimming removed 5 bases at V and 3 bases at J, with 17 bases between. This CDR3 region has 16 residues. From germline, CDR1 is MNHNS and CDR2 SASEGT. CDR3 in amino acids: CASSMGTQGINQPQHF. The CDR3, as DNA: TGTGCCAGCAGTATGGGGACCCAGGGAATCAATCAGCCCCAGCATTTT.

This clonotype was detected many times. This chain links TRBV20-1 with TRBJ2-1; a weak D match, TRBD2 (5 bases). Germline lookup yields CDR1 DFQATT and CDR2 SNEGSKA (reference sequence). The CDR3 contains 16 residues. With 3 bases removed from V and 8 bases from J, the gap between germline ends came to 23 bases. CDR3 loop: CSARYEALVISDEQFF. The DNA of the CDR3 is TGCAGTGCTAGGTACGAGGCACTAGTGATTTCGGATGAGCAGTTCTTC.

This sequence joins TRBV11-2 and TRBJ2-1, with 7 positions matching TRBD2. The ends lost 1 base at V and 4 bases at J; junction bases unmatched: 7. This CDR3 has 16 amino acids. Germline values: CDR1 SGHAT, CDR2 FQNNGV. The CDR3 is CASSLAAGVGYNEQFF. The CDR3 nucleotides read TGTGCCAGCAGCTTAGCGGCGGGAGTGGGATACAATGAGCAGTTCTTC.

The rearrangement uses TRBV7-9 and TRBJ2-5; perhaps TRBD1 as D (6 bases). The CDR3 length is 16 residues. Trimming shortened V by 5 bases and J by 5 bases, and 21 bases separated the two germline ends. Germline loops: CDR1 SEHNR, CDR2 FQNEAQ (reference sequence). The CDR3 region has the DNA TGTGCCAGCAGCGGACTGGGGGCAGCCGCAGGGGAGACCCAGTACTTC. It specifies CASSGLGAAAGETQYF.

This clonotype came up a few times. The chain recombines TRBV7-2 with TRBJ2-7; maybe TRBD1 (5 bases). Looked up from germline, CDR1 is SGHTA and CDR2 is FQGNSA. The CDR3 is made up of 14 amino acids. The ends were cut back, 3 bases at V and 2 bases at J, with 11 bases in the middle. Here the CDR3 DNA reads TGTGCCAGCAGCTTGCGCCAGGGAACCTACGAGCAGTACTTC. It specifies CASSLRQGTYEQYF.

In this sample, this clonotype turned up many times. The chain employs TRBV7-9 and TRBJ2-7; the match to TRBD2 covers 11 bases. Germline lookup yields CDR1 SEHNR and CDR2 FQNEAQ (reference sequence). V lost 5 bases, J lost 1 base, and 10 bases stayed unmatched. The CDR3 runs 17 residues. The CDR3, as DNA: TGTGCCAGCAGCGCAACTAGCGGGAGCTACCCTTCCTACGAGCAGTACTTC. Encoded protein: CASSATSGSYPSYEQYF.

In its sample, this clonotype was seen many times. The V gene is TRBV11-1, the J gene TRBJ2-3; no reliable D call. The CDR3 sequence is 12 residues long. Trimming cost V 1 base and J 3 bases, with 2 bases left between them. CDR1 and CDR2 from the germline V gene are SGHAT and FQDESV (reference sequence). The CDR3 sequence is CASSLETDTQYF. In DNA, the CDR3 is TGTGCCAGCAGCTTAGAAACAGATACGCAGTATTTT.

Concerning this clonotype: This clone may be a read error of a much larger clone one base away. The DNA of the CDR3 is TGTGCCAGCAGCTGGCCTAGGACAGGTTCCGAGCAGTACTTC. As protein: CASSWPRTGSEQYF. The chain links TRBV28 to TRBJ2-7; 7 bases fit TRBD1. Trimming cost V 6 bases and J 6 bases; bases outside gene matches: 11. The CDR3 runs 14 residues. Germline values: CDR1 MDHEN, CDR2 SYDVKM.

This clonotype was counted between two and nine times. CDR3 sequence reads: CSVDPSGRAYEQYF. As DNA, the CDR3 is TGCAGCGTCGACCCTAGCGGGAGGGCGTACGAGCAGTACTTC. The rearrangement links TRBV29-1 to TRBJ2-7; 12 bases agree with TRBD2. Germline CDR1 reads SQVTM; CDR2 reads ANQGSEA. The trim removed 6 bases at V and 4 bases at J, leaving 7 bases unmatched. This CDR3 has 14 residues.

The V and J genes are TRBV6-1 and TRBJ2-1; 7 bases are a match to TRBD1. Losses at the gene ends were 9 bases for V and 9 bases for J; bases not matched to a gene: 20. Germline V gene sequence: CDR1 MNHNS, CDR2 SASEGT. The CDR3 loop spans 16 amino acids. The CDR3 loop reads CASSWDSSPLPGEQFF. The CDR3 nucleotides read TGTGCCAGTTCCTGGGACAGTTCCCCCCTCCCGGGTGAGCAGTTCTTC.